A single sample is the source of the 26 T cell receptor beta chains below, sequenced in a study of Graves' ophthalmopathy and Graves' hyperthyroidism. Transcripts of RNA were the source for amplifying TCR beta CDR3 regions. First-round RT-PCR used HTBI primers; second-round multiplex PCR followed. Each CDR3 protein is one row after TCRdb ran MiXCR on the multiplex PCR reads. The sample carries hundreds of thousands of distinct CDR3 sequences, approximately 40% recorded once. The sequenced sample consisted of peripheral blood. The receptor set was obtained from an adult man with Graves' ophthalmopathy.

This clonotype was counted many times. The chain carries TRBV29-1 and TRBJ1-4; TRBD1 matches 8 bases. Germline V gives CDR1 SQVTM, CDR2 ANQGSEA. The CDR3 contains 13 residues. The V and J ends lost 7 bases and 4 bases, in that order; junction bases with no gene match: 5. CDR3 amino acids: CSGSDRDNEKLFF. The CDR3 DNA reads as TGCAGCGGTTCGGACAGGGATAATGAAAAACTGTTTTTT. The full variable domain, rest sourced from reference TRBV29-1 and TRBJ1-4, is SAVISQKPSRDICQRGTSLTIQCQVDSQVTMMFWYRQQPGQSLTLIATANQGSEATYESGFVIDKFPISRPNLTFSTLTVSNMSPEDSSIYLCSGSDRDNEKLFFGSGTQLSVL.

The rearrangement links TRBV7-9 to TRBJ1-1; a weak D match, TRBD1 (6 bases). With 5 bases removed from V and 7 bases from J, the gap between germline ends came to 17 bases. Germline assignment: CDR1 SEHNR and CDR2 FQNEAQ (reference sequence). The CDR3 length is 14 residues. CDR3: CASSHRPKGGEAFF. The CDR3 nucleotides are TGTGCCAGCAGCCATAGACCCAAGGGGGGTGAAGCTTTCTTT.

The chain is built from TRBV20-1 and TRBJ1-2, with 7 nucleotides matching TRBD1. The V segment lost 5 bases and the J segment 5 bases; nucleotides outside the gene matches: 8. Per germline, CDR1 DFQATT and CDR2 SNEGSKA (reference sequence). The CDR3 is 13 residues long. In DNA, the CDR3 is TGCAGTGCTGGGGACAGAGATTTTTATGGCTACACCTTC. It specifies CSAGDRDFYGYTF.

The chain couples TRBV19 to TRBJ1-5; 7 nucleotides agree with TRBD1. The germline gives CDR1 LNHDA, CDR2 SQIVND (reference sequence). The CDR3 is 16 amino acids. V gave up 7 bases and J gave up 7 bases; unmatched junction bases: 16. This CDR3 reads CASTEAGGDPGQPQHF. The CDR3 nucleotides are TGTGCCAGTACGGAGGCAGGGGGAGACCCGGGGCAGCCCCAGCATTTT.

The V gene is TRBV20-1, the J gene TRBJ1-6, with D hard to call. The CDR3 is 15 amino acids. Per the germline V gene, CDR1 is DFQATT and CDR2 is SNEGSKA (reference sequence). Trimming took off 5 bases at V and 7 bases at J, with 18 bases between the two ends. The CDR3, as DNA: TGCAGTGCTGAAGCTTCTGGGTTCCAAAATTCACCCCTCCACTTT. Protein product: CSAEASGFQNSPLHF.

This clonotype showed up many times. This rearrangement joins TRBV10-1 to TRBJ2-2, with TRBD1 identical over 11 bases. The CDR3 extends over 14 amino acids. Germline V gene data show CDR1 as WNHNN and CDR2 as SYGVQD (reference sequence). V trimming: 7 bases; J trimming: 5 bases; junction bases outside the gene matches: 3. CDR3 in amino acids: CASTRDRGTGELFF. The CDR3 coding sequence is TGCGCCAGCACCCGGGACAGGGGGACCGGGGAGCTGTTTTTT.

This clonotype was detected many times. The J gene is TRBJ2-5, the V gene TRBV7-9, with TRBD1 as a possible D gene (6 bases). CDR3 length equals 13 residues. Per the germline V gene, CDR1 is SEHNR and CDR2 is FQNEAQ (reference sequence). V gave up 3 bases and J gave up 4 bases, with 9 bases separating them. The CDR3 region is CASSLRGGETQYF. As DNA, the CDR3 is TGTGCCAGCAGCTTGCGAGGGGGAGAGACCCAGTACTTC.

V usage is TRBV24-1 and J usage is TRBJ2-5; TRBD1 matches 7 bases. V lost 4 bases and J lost 5; bases outside the gene matches: 12. The CDR3 has 16 residues. Germline lookup yields CDR1 KGHDR and CDR2 SFDVKD. CDR3 DNA sequence: TGTGCCACCAGTGACGTACCACAGGGGTCCTGGGAGACCCAGTACTTC. The encoded protein is CATSDVPQGSWETQYF.

This clonotype has ten or more counts. The chain is built from TRBV29-1 and TRBJ1-2, with TRBD1 as a possible D gene (6 bases). The CDR3 totals 10 residues. CDR1 is SQVTM and CDR2 is ANQGSEA in the germline V gene. Trimming shortened V by 0 bases and J by 12 bases, and 8 bases separated the two germline ends. The DNA for the CDR3 is TGCAGCGTTGAAGAGGACAGTAACACCTTC. Protein: CSVEEDSNTF.

Only a few counts were recorded for this clonotype. An end of the junction does not agree with germline; a read error may underlie this. This rearrangement joins TRBV2 to TRBJ2-2; 11 nucleotides match TRBD1. The CDR3 has 15 residues. Looked up from germline, CDR1 is SNHLY and CDR2 is FYNNEI. CDR3 bases: TGTGCCAGCAGAGAAGGACAGGGGGCATCCGGGGAGCTGTTTTTT. This codes for CASREGQGASGELFF.

This sequence joins TRBV11-2 and TRBJ2-7, with 13 bases matching TRBD2. The ends lost 1 base at V and 0 bases at J; junction bases unmatched: 9. The CDR3 totals 19 residues. Germline V gene sequence: CDR1 SGHAT, CDR2 FQNNGV. Here the CDR3 reads CASSLVTSGRVEISYEQYF. The CDR3 coding sequence is TGTGCCAGCAGCTTAGTTACTAGCGGGAGGGTAGAGATCTCCTACGAGCAGTACTTC.

The rearrangement uses TRBV29-1 and TRBJ2-7; 9 nucleotides align to TRBD1. This CDR3 spans 14 amino acids. In germline, CDR1 is SQVTM, CDR2 ANQGSEA. The ends lost 6 bases at V and 6 bases at J; junction bases unmatched: 12. This CDR3 reads CSVGTPGQGPEQYF. The CDR3 nucleotides are TGCAGCGTAGGTACTCCGGGACAGGGTCCCGAGCAGTACTTC.

This clonotype was seen repeatedly, ten times or more. The V gene is TRBV5-1, the J gene TRBJ1-6; D gene uncertain. The V gene's germline CDR1 is SGHRS and CDR2 YFSETQ. CDR3 length: 14 amino acids. Trimming removed 0 bases at V and 7 bases at J, with 8 bases between. The CDR3 nucleotides read TGCGCCAGCAGCTTGGTTTCGGGGAATTCACCCCTCCACTTT. Translation gives CASSLVSGNSPLHF.

The gene calls are TRBV7-2 and TRBJ1-4; unclear D gene. Germline loops: CDR1 SGHTA, CDR2 FQGNSA. Deletions cut 6 bases from V and 7 bases from J, with 15 bases between. The CDR3 is 14 amino acids. The CDR3 protein is CASSENAVGEKLFF. The CDR3 DNA is TGTGCCAGCAGTGAAAACGCAGTAGGTGAAAAACTGTTTTTT.

In this sample, this clonotype turned up many times. V and J are TRBV29-1 and TRBJ1-1; D possibly corresponds to TRBD1 (6 bases). Germline CDR1 SQVTM, CDR2 ANQGSEA. The CDR3 has 12 amino acids. With 4 bases removed from V and 3 bases from J, the gap between germline ends came to 9 bases. CDR3 DNA: TGCAGCGTTGTAAGGGGGGACACTGAAGCTTTCTTT. The encoded protein is CSVVRGDTEAFF. The variable domain in full, completed from reference TRBV29-1 and TRBJ1-1, reads SAVISQKPSRDICQRGTSLTIQCQVDSQVTMMFWYRQQPGQSLTLIATANQGSEATYESGFVIDKFPISRPNLTFSTLTVSNMSPEDSSIYLCSVVRGDTEAFFGQGTRLTVV.

V and J are TRBV10-3 and TRBJ1-6, with TRBD1 identical over 8 bases. CDR3 length: 14 amino acids. Germline CDR1 reads ENHRY; CDR2 reads SYGVKD. V gave up 11 bases and J gave up 7 bases; unmatched junction bases: 10. The CDR3: CARHQGAKNSPLHF. The CDR3, as DNA: TGTGCCCGTCACCAGGGGGCTAAGAATTCACCCCTCCACTTT.

This clonotype was observed many times. The chain is built from TRBV7-9 and TRBJ2-3; 12 bases agree with TRBD2. The CDR3 runs 15 residues. The J segment lost 2 bases and the V segment lost 6 bases, leaving 3 bases of the junction unmatched. The germline gives CDR1 SEHNR, CDR2 FQNEAQ (reference sequence). The CDR3 loop is CASSRTSGVTDTQYF. CDR3 bases: TGTGCCAGCAGTCGGACTAGCGGGGTCACAGATACGCAGTATTTT.

The chain recombines TRBV10-3 with TRBJ1-2; TRBD1 matches 9 bases. With 11 bases clipped from V and 8 bases from J, the junction kept 12 bases outside the gene matches. The CDR3 contains 13 residues. The V gene's germline CDR1 is ENHRY and CDR2 SYGVKD. CDR3 coding DNA: TGTGCCGCCCACAGGGGGCATGGATTAGGCTACACCTTC. Translating gives CAAHRGHGLGYTF.

The rearrangement joins TRBV11-1 to TRBJ2-7, with D maybe TRBD1 (6 bases). CDR1 and CDR2 from the germline V gene are SGHAT and FQDESV (reference sequence). There are 15 residues in the CDR3. V lost 11 bases to trimming and J lost 2 bases, with 22 bases between them. Written as DNA, the CDR3 is TGTGCCTGGAGAAACGACAGGAGGCTGACCTACGAGCAGTACTTC. Its translation: CAWRNDRRLTYEQYF.

This clonotype was found many times. The gene calls are TRBV7-2 and TRBJ2-7; 10 positions match TRBD2. The ends lost 2 bases at V and 7 bases at J; junction bases unmatched: 11. CDR3 length: 16 amino acids. Looked up from germline, CDR1 is SGHTA and CDR2 is FQGNSA. CDR3 protein: CASSLTGLAGVSEQYF. The CDR3 DNA follows: TGTGCCAGCAGCTTAACGGGCCTAGCGGGAGTGAGTGAGCAGTACTTC.

This clonotype occurred a few times. The chain recombines TRBV4-3 with TRBJ1-5, with D possibly being TRBD1 (5 bases). The CDR3 has 14 amino acids. V lost 6 bases to trimming and J lost 0 bases, with 9 bases between them. Germline assignment: CDR1 LGHNA and CDR2 YSLEER. Here the CDR3 reads CASSGTYSNQPQHF. CDR3 in DNA: TGCGCCAGCAGTGGGACGTATAGCAATCAGCCCCAGCATTTT.

This clonotype was counted many times. The chain has TRBV7-3 and TRBJ2-7; a weak D match, TRBD1 (5 bases). CDR3 length: 13 residues. V shed 4 bases and J shed 2 bases, with 9 bases lying between them. Germline-derived CDR1 and CDR2 are SGHTA and FQGTGA. The CDR3 DNA sequence: TGTGCCAGCAGCTATGACAGTACCTACGAGCAGTACTTC. Residues: CASSYDSTYEQYF.

The chain has TRBV5-4 and TRBJ2-7; tentatively, D is TRBD2 (5 bases). Germline CDR1 SGHNT, CDR2 YYREEE (reference sequence). V gave up 0 bases and J gave up 1 base, with 8 bases separating them. The CDR3 spans 14 residues. The CDR3 reads CASSLAEESYEQYF. The CDR3 region has the DNA TGTGCCAGCAGCTTGGCGGAGGAATCCTACGAGCAGTACTTC.

In this sample, this clonotype turned up many times. The chain has TRBV29-1 and TRBJ2-7; 9 bases align to TRBD1. Germline V CDR1 and CDR2: SQVTM, ANQGSEA. This CDR3 comprises 12 residues. V trimming: 1 base; J trimming: 6 bases; junction bases outside the gene matches: 1. The CDR3 loop reads CSVEGTGVEQYF. CDR3 DNA: TGCAGCGTTGAAGGGACAGGGGTCGAGCAGTACTTC.

This clonotype was detected only a few times. This chain uses TRBV19 with TRBJ2-5, with D perhaps matching TRBD1 (6 bases). CDR1 is LNHDA and CDR2 is SQIVND in the germline V gene (reference sequence). Trimming pared 9 bases from V and 5 bases from J, leaving 16 bases between. The CDR3 loop spans 13 amino acids. CDR3 coding DNA: TGTGCCAGACTCCACAGGGTTGCGGAGACCCAGTACTTC. This codes for CARLHRVAETQYF.

The rearrangement links TRBV25-1 to TRBJ2-2, with D perhaps TRBD1 or TRBD2 (5 bases each). The CDR3 has 15 residues. V lost 6 bases and J lost 4, with 15 bases in between. CDR1 and CDR2 (germline): MGHDK, SYGVNS. The CDR3 DNA is TGTGCCAGCAGCCAAGCACTAGGGGTCACCGGGGAGCTGTTTTTT. This encodes CASSQALGVTGELFF.